The 13 T cell receptor beta chains below were found in one sample sequenced in a study of T cell changes during pregnancy in multiple sclerosis (dated by TCRdb to between 2019 and 2020). Library prep was done by the immunoSEQ multiplex PCR assay. In its TCRdb copy, this immuneACCESS table keeps in-frame sequences only and misses some clones. Where compared with another copy, unresolved V genes explain less than half of these, and the others have no known cause. The sample table holds roughly 40,000 clones, of which about 91% were seen once. The biggest ten clones account for 0.6% to 0.75% of the sample. This specimen was CD4+ T cells from peripheral blood mononuclear cells, taken before pregnancy. The receptors stem from a female donor with multiple sclerosis, enrolled in a pregnancy study.

The gene calls are TRBV18 and TRBJ2-3, with 9 bases aligning to TRBD1. V dropped 3 bases and J dropped 4; count of bases not matched to a gene: 5. CDR3 length: 15 amino acids. Germline lookup yields CDR1 KGHSH and CDR2 LQKENI. CDR3 coding DNA: TGTGCCAGCTCACCCGGGACAGGGAATTCAGATACGCAGTATTTT. Its protein is CASSPGTGNSDTQYF.

The chain recombines TRBV12-5 with TRBJ1-1; D possibly corresponds to TRBD1 (6 bases). CDR3 size: 16 residues. Trimming cost V 4 bases and J 5 bases, with 20 bases left between them. The germline V gene has CDR1 LGHNT and CDR2 FRNRAP. DNA for the CDR3: TGTGCTAGTGGTTCACCCCACGACAGGTTGGGAACTGAAGCTTTCTTT. Translating gives CASGSPHDRLGTEAFF. The full variable domain, its missing parts supplied by reference TRBV12-5 and TRBJ1-1, is DARVTQTPRHKVTEMGQEVTMRCQPILGHNTVFWYRQTMMQGLELLAYFRNRAPLDDSGMPKDRFSAEMPDATLATLKIQPSEPRDSAVYFCASGSPHDRLGTEAFFGQGTRLTVV.

V usage is TRBV7-3 and J usage is TRBJ2-7, with TRBD1 identical over 9 bases. Germline V gives CDR1 SGHTA, CDR2 FQGTGA. This CDR3 is built from 15 residues. The V and J ends lost 5 bases and 4 bases, in that order; junction bases with no gene match: 9. The CDR3, as DNA: TGTGCCAGCAGCCCACAGGGACAGGGATTGTACGAGCAGTACTTC. Amino acid sequence: CASSPQGQGLYEQYF.

This rearrangement joins TRBV4-2 to TRBJ1-2; perhaps TRBD1 as D (6 bases). The CDR3 contains 16 residues. CDR1 and CDR2 (germline): LGHNA, YNFKEQ. Trimming took 1 base from V and 0 from J, leaving 12 bases between them. The CDR3 sequence: CASSQGAQGANYGYTF. DNA of the CDR3: TGTGCCAGCAGCCAAGGTGCACAGGGAGCTAACTATGGCTACACCTTC.

This clone was counted a single time. The chain is built from TRBV19 and TRBJ1-1, with D uncertain. This CDR3 has 13 residues. Trimming cost V 6 bases and J 3 bases, with 11 bases left between them. The germline gives CDR1 LNHDA, CDR2 SQIVND (reference sequence). Here the CDR3 DNA reads TGTGCCAGTAGGAGTGACAAATACACTGAAGCTTTCTTT. Its protein is CASRSDKYTEAFF.

V and J are TRBV7-2 and TRBJ1-5; weak D call: TRBD1 (5 bases). Between the trimmed V and J ends, which lost 5 bases and 6 bases, there was a span of 17 bases. This CDR3 is 15 amino acids long. Germline CDR1 is SGHTA and CDR2 is FQGNSA. DNA of the CDR3: TGTGCCAGCAGCCCTCGACAGATTAGGGGTCAGCCCCAGCATTTT. Translating gives CASSPRQIRGQPQHF.

The chain uses TRBV7-2 and TRBJ2-7; possibly TRBD2 for D (5 bases). V gave up 0 bases and J gave up 1 base, with 22 bases separating them. CDR1 SGHTA and CDR2 FQGNSA come from the germline V gene. This CDR3 comprises 19 residues. DNA for the CDR3: TGTGCCAGCAGCTTAGCTTTGGCACCCCTAGCTCGTAGTTCCTACGAGCAGTACTTC. It yields the protein CASSLALAPLARSSYEQYF.

The chain carries TRBV29-1 and TRBJ2-1; 9 bases line up with TRBD2. The CDR3 runs 15 residues. V lost 6 bases and J lost 3; bases outside the gene matches: 9. Germline CDR1 is SQVTM and CDR2 is ANQGSEA. CDR3 DNA sequence: TGCAGCGTGGACCTAGCGGGGCTACTCTACAATGAGCAGTTCTTC. Encoded protein: CSVDLAGLLYNEQFF.

The chain couples TRBV12-5 to TRBJ1-2; 7 bases map to TRBD1. This CDR3 is built from 13 residues. Trimming took 6 bases from V and 7 from J; bases not matched to a gene: 8. CDR1 and CDR2 from the germline V gene are LGHNT and FRNRAP. CDR3 nucleotides: TGTGCTAGTGGCTCGGGACAGAACCCTGGCTACACCTTC. Translating gives CASGSGQNPGYTF. The full variable domain, in which reference TRBV12-5 and TRBJ1-2 provide the parts outside the CDR3, is DARVTQTPRHKVTEMGQEVTMRCQPILGHNTVFWYRQTMMQGLELLAYFRNRAPLDDSGMPKDRFSAEMPDATLATLKIQPSEPRDSAVYFCASGSGQNPGYTFGSGTRLTVV.

J is TRBJ1-2 and V is TRBV6-1; 7 bases match TRBD1. The V gene's germline CDR1 is MNHNS and CDR2 SASEGT. V gave up 4 bases and J gave up 7 bases; unmatched junction bases: 3. CDR3 length: 12 residues. The CDR3 sequence is CASSGGQAGYTF. CDR3 bases: TGTGCCAGCAGTGGAGGACAGGCTGGCTACACCTTC.

This rearrangement joins TRBV11-2 to TRBJ2-1; 8 positions match TRBD2. J was trimmed by 4 bases and V by 3 bases; bases with no gene match: 5. CDR1 is SGHAT and CDR2 is FQNNGV in the germline V gene. The CDR3 contains 15 residues. In DNA, the CDR3 is TGTGCCAGCAGCTTGGGCGGGGGGAGGTACAATGAGCAGTTCTTC. It is translated as CASSLGGGRYNEQFF.

The V gene is TRBV6-6, the J gene TRBJ2-5, with TRBD2 matching 7 bases. CDR3 length equals 16 residues. Germline trimming cut 8 bases from V and 1 base from J; bases unmatched to any gene: 13. Looked up from germline, CDR1 is MNHNY and CDR2 is SVGAGI (reference sequence). CDR3 amino acids: CASSRGSGGGQETQYF. DNA of the CDR3: TGTGCCAGCTCAAGAGGGTCGGGCGGGGGCCAAGAGACCCAGTACTTC.

The rearrangement joins TRBV7-3 to TRBJ1-1, with D possibly TRBD1 on 6 matching bases. The V end lost 4 bases, the J end lost 11 bases, and 17 bases lay between the germline ends. Germline values: CDR1 SGHTA, CDR2 FQGTGA. CDR3 length: 13 residues. The CDR3: CASSSQTGARAFF. The DNA for the CDR3 is TGTGCCAGCAGCTCCCAGACAGGAGCACGCGCTTTCTTT. The full variable domain, rest sourced from reference TRBV7-3 and TRBJ1-1, is GAGVSQTPSNKVTEKGKYVELRCDPISGHTALYWYRQSLGQGPEFLIYFQGTGAADDSGLPNDRFFAVRPEGSVSTLKIQRTERGDSAVYLCASSSQTGARAFFGQGTRLTVV.